Below are 14 T cell receptor beta chains sequenced from a single sample in a study of T cell responses to AZD1222 COVID-19 vaccine. Only in-frame clones appear in the TCRdb table, and some are missing; sequencing was by immunoSEQ multiplex PCR. The profile shows more than 90,000 clones, around 85% of them singletons. Sequenced material: peripheral blood, taken 28 days after the second AZD1222 dose. The receptors were sampled from an adult who received the AZD1222 COVID-19 vaccine.

This chain uses TRBV5-1 with TRBJ2-4; D gene uncertain. The CDR3 totals 14 residues. V shed 0 bases and J shed 0 bases, with 4 bases lying between them. CDR1 is SGHRS and CDR2 is YFSETQ in the germline V gene. CDR3 DNA sequence: TGCGCCAGCAGCTTGGGGGTAGCCAAAAACATTCAGTACTTC. Protein sequence: CASSLGVAKNIQYF.

The gene calls are TRBV9 and TRBJ1-6; TRBD1 is a possible D gene (5 bases). The CDR3 runs to 16 residues. Germline V CDR1 and CDR2: SGDLS, YYNGEE. V was shortened by 4 bases and J by 9 bases, with 20 bases between the two germline ends. DNA of the CDR3: TGTGCCAGCAGCCCCAACCGCGGGACCGGGACTTCACCCCTCCACTTT. This codes for CASSPNRGTGTSPLHF.

The chain recombines TRBV2 with TRBJ2-3; a weak D match, TRBD2 (6 bases). Germline V gene data show CDR1 as SNHLY and CDR2 as FYNNEI. The CDR3 spans 14 residues. Trimming pared 2 bases from V and 6 bases from J, leaving 12 bases between. CDR3 DNA: TGTGCCAGCAGTGAAATTAGCGGTAGTGATACGCAGTATTTT. Residues: CASSEISGSDTQYF.

The rearrangement links TRBV11-3 to TRBJ2-1; D is possibly TRBD1 (6 bases). The germline CDR1 and CDR2 sequences are SGHNT and YENEEA. This CDR3 region has 13 residues. V was clipped by 0 bases and J by 12 bases, with 12 bases between them. The CDR3 is CASSLDQRGSQFF. CDR3 bases: TGTGCCAGCAGCTTAGATCAGAGGGGGTCGCAGTTCTTC.

This chain uses TRBV3-1 (or the pseudogene TRBV3-2) with TRBJ2-1; D is unclear. Germline loops: CDR1 LGHDT, CDR2 YNNKEL (reference sequence). Between the trimmed V and J ends, which lost 4 bases and 3 bases, there was a span of 7 bases. The CDR3 is 13 amino acids. The CDR3 loop reads CASSPPDYNEQFF. The CDR3 nucleotides are TGTGCCAGCAGCCCTCCCGACTACAATGAGCAGTTCTTC.

This rearrangement joins TRBV7-8 to TRBJ2-2; no clear D gene. V lost 1 base and J lost 3, with 3 bases in between. The CDR3 is 13 residues long. Germline values: CDR1 SGHVS, CDR2 FQNEAQ. CDR3 sequence: CASSLGYTGELFF. The DNA of the CDR3 is TGTGCCAGCAGCTTAGGGTACACCGGGGAGCTGTTTTTT.

The J gene is TRBJ1-5, the V gene TRBV15; 10 bases agree with TRBD1. The germline gives CDR1 LNHNV, CDR2 YYDKDF (reference sequence). Trimming took 8 bases from V and 11 from J; bases not matched to a gene: 12. The CDR3 length is 14 residues. CDR3 in amino acids: CATGTGVTTRAQHF. For the CDR3, the DNA is TGTGCCACCGGGACAGGGGTTACCACCCGGGCCCAGCATTTT.

The chain carries TRBV9 and TRBJ1-5; unclear D gene. Germline lookup yields CDR1 SGDLS and CDR2 YYNGEE. This CDR3 contains 14 residues. Trimming left V 0 bases short and J 2 bases short, with 6 bases between. DNA for the CDR3: TGTGCCAGCAGCGTAGGAACAGGCAATCAGCCCCAGCATTTT. It specifies CASSVGTGNQPQHF.

This clone has more than one count but fewer than ten. V gene TRBV4-1 combines with J gene TRBJ1-1; TRBD1 aligns across 8 bases. The CDR3 has 16 amino acids. J was trimmed by 4 bases and V by 4 bases; bases with no gene match: 11. The V gene's germline CDR1 is MGHRA and CDR2 YSYEKL. The CDR3 DNA follows: TGCGCCAGCAGCCCCCAGGGGGCGAGGGTTGGCACTGAAGCTTTCTTT. Translation: CASSPQGARVGTEAFF.

This chain links TRBV11-1 with TRBJ2-1; 7 nucleotides match TRBD1. V trimming: 3 bases; J trimming: 2 bases; junction bases outside the gene matches: 1. Germline values: CDR1 SGHAT, CDR2 FQDESV (reference sequence). CDR3 length: 14 residues. The CDR3 DNA is TGTGCCAGCAGCTTGGGGACAGCCTACAATGAGCAGTTCTTC. Residues: CASSLGTAYNEQFF.

This sequence joins TRBV6-5 and TRBJ1-5, with 7 nucleotides matching TRBD1. The CDR3 is 13 amino acids. Germline trimming cut 6 bases from V and 7 bases from J; bases unmatched to any gene: 6. Germline CDR1 reads MNHEY; CDR2 reads SVGAGI. CDR3 protein: CASRRDSRQPQHF. Here the CDR3 DNA reads TGTGCCAGCAGAAGGGACAGTCGGCAGCCCCAGCATTTT.

The rearrangement links TRBV5-4 to TRBJ1-1; D is ambiguous. The V and J ends lost 2 bases and 4 bases respectively, with 9 bases between them. This CDR3 is built from 13 residues. CDR1 and CDR2 (germline): SGHNT, YYREEE (reference sequence). The CDR3 nucleotides are TGTGCCAGCAGCTTTACGATGGGCACTGAAGCTTTCTTT. Translated, it gives CASSFTMGTEAFF.

The chain employs TRBV3-1 (or the pseudogene TRBV3-2) and TRBJ2-7; D tentatively reads TRBD1 or TRBD2 (5 bases each). The CDR3 contains 14 residues. V dropped 4 bases and J dropped 0 bases, with 10 bases sitting between them. Germline V gene lookup returns CDR1 LGHDT and CDR2 YNNKEL (reference sequence). In DNA, the CDR3 is TGTGCCAGCAGCCCCCGGGACGACTCCTACGAGCAGTACTTC. Translation: CASSPRDDSYEQYF.

This chain links TRBV7-2 with TRBJ2-5; TRBD2 matches 8 bases. This CDR3 region has 14 residues. CDR1 is SGHTA, CDR2 FQGNSA, per germline. Germline trimming cut 5 bases from V and 7 bases from J; bases unmatched to any gene: 9. CDR3 residues: CASSPSGRVGTQYF. DNA for the CDR3: TGTGCCAGCAGCCCCAGCGGGAGAGTAGGGACCCAGTACTTC.